What follows are 17 T cell receptor beta chains derived from one specimen sequenced in a study of cytomegalovirus exposure and HLA in healthy donors. Primers: 60 Vbeta forward and 13 Jbeta reverse. Some clones are missing from TCRdb's copy, which holds only in-frame ones; the method was immunoSEQ multiplex PCR. The sample lists about 110,000 clones; 55% to 75% were seen once. Sequenced input: PBMCs. All receptors derive from a man aged 30 to 45 in good health and CMV-seropositive.

About this clone: The CDR3 end shows no conserved phenylalanine or tryptophan, and so a read error is likely. The V and J genes are TRBV18 and TRBJ1-1, with 7 bases aligning to TRBD1. V lost 6 bases and J lost 2; bases outside the gene matches: 3. The germline CDR1 and CDR2 sequences are KGHSH and LQKENI. CDR3 length equals 13 residues. The CDR3 bases are TGTGCCAGCTCTGGACAGGCCAACACTGAAGCTTTCCTT. It is translated as CASSGQANTEAFL.

This sequence joins TRBV1 and TRBJ2-3; TRBD2, the D gene given by the table, was not confirmed from the DNA. TRBV1 is a pseudogene. The CDR3 is made up of 19 amino acids. The CDR3 DNA reads as TGCACCAGCAGTAAAGAAGGACTAGCGGGGGGGCCGCGCACAGATACGCAGTATTTT. It codes for CTSSKEGLAGGPRTDTQYF.

The rearrangement uses TRBV15 and TRBJ2-5, with TRBD2 matching 11 bases. CDR1 is LNHNV, CDR2 YYDKDF, per germline (reference sequence). This CDR3 has 17 amino acids. Trimming at V came to 2 bases and at J to 3 bases, leaving 8 bases not matched to a gene. This chain's CDR3 is CATSRSPPGLAEETQYF. As DNA, the CDR3 is TGTGCCACCAGCAGATCCCCTCCGGGACTAGCGGAAGAGACCCAGTACTTC.

This clone was seen a single time. The chain couples TRBV28 to TRBJ1-4, with no clear D. In germline, CDR1 is MDHEN, CDR2 SYDVKM. The length of the CDR3 is 16 residues. V lost 6 bases to trimming and J lost 0 bases, with 14 bases between them. The CDR3 region has the DNA TGTGCCAGCAGCTCCCGCTGGGCTGCAACTAATGAAAAACTGTTTTTT. Residues: CASSSRWAATNEKLFF.

For the CDR3, the DNA is TGTGCCAGCCAGAGCGGGGGAAGCTCCTACGAGCAGTACTTC. This sequence encodes CASQSGGSSYEQYF. This chain links TRBV6-5 with TRBJ2-5; 8 bases align to TRBD2. TRBJ2-7 explains the end of the DNA better; the J call may be wrong. The CDR3 spans 14 residues. The germline gives CDR1 MNHEY, CDR2 SVGAGI.

The rearrangement uses TRBV6-5 and TRBJ1-1; TRBD1 matches 7 bases. Trimming at V came to 0 bases and at J to 5 bases, leaving 0 bases not matched to a gene. Germline assignment: CDR1 MNHEY and CDR2 SVGAGI. The CDR3 is 13 residues long. In DNA, the CDR3 is TGTGCCAGCAGTTACTCGGGACAGACTGAAGCTTTCTTT. Residues: CASSYSGQTEAFF.

This clone was found once. The rearrangement joins TRBV6-1 to TRBJ2-7; 8 bases match TRBD1. CDR1 MNHNS and CDR2 SASEGT come from the germline V gene. V trimming: 3 bases; J trimming: 5 bases; junction bases outside the gene matches: 9. The CDR3 has 15 residues. The CDR3 spells CASSDIGQGSDEQYF. CDR3 nucleotides: TGTGCCAGCAGTGATATAGGACAGGGTTCGGACGAGCAGTACTTC.

The gene calls are TRBV6-1 and TRBJ2-7; 9 positions agree with TRBD2. V lost 4 bases to trimming and J lost 4 bases; unmatched junction nucleotides: 11. The CDR3 totals 16 residues. In germline, CDR1 is MNHNS, CDR2 SASEGT. The CDR3 nucleotides are TGTGCCAGCAGTGCGTCAGGAGCGGGGGGTCTATACGAGCAGTACTTC. Its protein is CASSASGAGGLYEQYF.

This chain links TRBV9 with TRBJ2-7; 10 bases fit TRBD2. Germline CDR1 is SGDLS and CDR2 is YYNGEE. J gave up 7 bases and V 0 bases, and 10 bases lay outside the gene matches. This CDR3 is 16 amino acids long. The CDR3 DNA reads TGTGCCAGCAGCGTAGGGCTAGCGGGGGCCCCTGGGGAGCAGTACTTC. Amino acids: CASSVGLAGAPGEQYF.

The chain uses TRBV5-1 and TRBJ2-7, with 11 bases aligning to TRBD2. The CDR3 length is 14 residues. Germline V gene data show CDR1 as SGHRS and CDR2 as YFSETQ. The J segment lost 6 bases and the V segment lost 4 bases, leaving 6 bases of the junction unmatched. In DNA, the CDR3 is TGCGCCAGCAGCCTGACTAGCGGGGTGGTCGAGCAGTACTTC. This sequence encodes CASSLTSGVVEQYF.

The chain uses TRBV6-1 and TRBJ1-1; a possible D gene is TRBD1 (6 bases). The germline gives CDR1 MNHNS, CDR2 SASEGT. The CDR3 runs 14 residues. Deletions cut 5 bases from V and 1 base from J, with 11 bases between. CDR3 coding DNA: TGTGCCAGCAGTAGGGACATCGCGAACACTGAAGCTTTCTTT. This codes for CASSRDIANTEAFF.

This clone came up once. The chain uses TRBV27 and TRBJ1-2, with D uncertain. The ends were cut back, 4 bases at V and 7 bases at J, with 16 bases in the middle. Germline loops: CDR1 MNHEY, CDR2 SMNVEV (reference sequence). The CDR3 has 14 amino acids. Written as DNA, the CDR3 is TGTGCCAGCAGTTCCGAACAGATATTGGGTGGCTACACCTTC. Its protein is CASSSEQILGGYTF.

The rearrangement joins TRBV27 to TRBJ1-5; D gene ambiguous. Deletions cut 4 bases from V and 0 bases from J, with 7 bases between. Germline-derived CDR1 and CDR2 are MNHEY and SMNVEV (reference sequence). The CDR3 has 14 residues. Here the CDR3 reads CASSSQNSNQPQHF. In DNA, the CDR3 is TGTGCCAGCAGTTCACAAAATAGCAATCAGCCCCAGCATTTT.

The chain uses TRBV6-5 and TRBJ2-7; TRBD1 matches 7 bases. The CDR3 extends over 15 amino acids. Germline assignment: CDR1 MNHEY and CDR2 SVGAGI. Unmatched junction bases numbered 7, after V lost 5 bases and J lost 0 bases. The CDR3 nucleotides are TGTGCCAGCAGTCCACAGGGGATGGGCTCCTACGAGCAGTACTTC. It specifies CASSPQGMGSYEQYF.

The rearrangement joins TRBV4-1 to TRBJ2-7; 11 nucleotides align to TRBD2. With 0 bases clipped from V and 7 bases from J, the junction kept 8 bases outside the gene matches. Germline CDR1 MGHRA, CDR2 YSYEKL. CDR3 size: 16 residues. Written as DNA, the CDR3 is TGCGCCAGCAGCCAAGAGGCGACTAGCGGGGCCTGGGAGCAGTACTTC. Its translation is CASSQEATSGAWEQYF.

This clone was seen only a few times. This chain uses TRBV10-3 with TRBJ2-3; a weak D match, TRBD1 (6 bases). V shed 3 bases and J shed 8 bases, with 18 bases lying between them. This CDR3 contains 15 residues. Germline V gene data show CDR1 as ENHRY and CDR2 as SYGVKD. CDR3 in DNA: TGTGCCATCAGTGAAAGGGGGACACTCTCTGGTACGCAGTATTTT. It translates to CAISERGTLSGTQYF.

In this sample, this clone turned up a few times. The V and J genes are TRBV19 and TRBJ2-3; possibly TRBD2 for D (5 bases). V lost 0 bases to trimming and J lost 8 bases, with 6 bases between them. The CDR3 spans 12 residues. From germline, CDR1 is LNHDA and CDR2 SQIVND (reference sequence). CDR3 DNA: TGTGCCAGTAGTATAGAAGGAGGTACGCAGTATTTT. It translates to CASSIEGGTQYF. Full variable domain (remainder filled in from reference TRBV19 and TRBJ2-3): DGGITQSPKYLFRKEGQNVTLSCEQNLNHDAMYWYRQDPGQGLRLIYYSQIVNDFQKGDIAEGYSVSREKKESFPLTVTSAQKNPTAFYLCASSIEGGTQYFGPGTRLTVL.